The 23 T cell receptor beta chains reported below all come from one sample, sequenced in a study of blood T cell repertoires in COVID-19. Data came from immunoSEQ multiplex PCR; TCRdb stores just in-frame clones and leaves some out. The data hold some 260,000 clones, with around 90% observed a single time. Sequences were obtained from peripheral blood. Receptor source: a human donor in a cohort sampled during active COVID-19.

The gene calls are TRBV29-1 and TRBJ1-2; TRBD1 aligns across 10 bases. V lost 6 bases, J lost 2 bases, and 12 bases stayed unmatched. The germline gives CDR1 SQVTM, CDR2 ANQGSEA. The CDR3 is 16 amino acids. The CDR3 region has the DNA TGCAGCGTCCACCGGGACAGGGGTACCCTCAACTATGGCTACACCTTC. It translates to CSVHRDRGTLNYGYTF. Combining the CDR3 with reference TRBV29-1 and TRBJ1-2 gives the whole variable domain SAVISQKPSRDICQRGTSLTIQCQVDSQVTMMFWYRQQPGQSLTLIATANQGSEATYESGFVIDKFPISRPNLTFSTLTVSNMSPEDSSIYLCSVHRDRGTLNYGYTFGSGTRLTVV.

The chain links TRBV5-1 to TRBJ2-3; D call uncertain. Germline CDR1 is SGHRS and CDR2 is YFSETQ. The CDR3 consists of 15 residues. Trimming shortened V by 0 bases and J by 3 bases, and 11 bases separated the two germline ends. CDR3 region: CASSLALVETDTQYF. CDR3 coding DNA: TGCGCCAGCAGCTTGGCCTTGGTAGAAACAGATACGCAGTATTTT.

The rearrangement links TRBV6-2 or TRBV6-3 to TRBJ2-2, with D possibly being TRBD2 (6 bases). The CDR3 spans 15 residues. Germline CDR1 is MNHEY and CDR2 is SVGEGT. Between the trimmed V and J ends, which lost 2 bases and 5 bases, there was a span of 12 bases. The CDR3 bases are TGTGCCAGCAGTTACGTTGGGGACTTTACCGGGGAGCTGTTTTTT. It codes for CASSYVGDFTGELFF.

This sequence joins TRBV19 and TRBJ2-6; weak D call: TRBD2 (5 bases). This CDR3 is built from 14 residues. Germline CDR1 is LNHDA and CDR2 is SQIVND (reference sequence). V was shortened by 5 bases and J by 0 bases, with 5 bases between the two germline ends. This CDR3 reads CASSRGSGANVLTF. DNA for the CDR3: TGTGCCAGTAGTCGGGGCTCTGGGGCCAACGTCCTGACTTTC. Together with reference TRBV19 and TRBJ2-6, the CDR3 gives the full variable domain: DGGITQSPKYLFRKEGQNVTLSCEQNLNHDAMYWYRQDPGQGLRLIYYSQIVNDFQKGDIAEGYSVSREKKESFPLTVTSAQKNPTAFYLCASSRGSGANVLTFGAGSRLTVL.

This sequence joins TRBV4-3 and TRBJ2-7, with a weak D call TRBD2 (5 bases). In germline, CDR1 is LGHNA, CDR2 YSLEER. The CDR3 spans 15 residues. V was shortened by 0 bases and J by 2 bases, with 11 bases between the two germline ends. The CDR3 bases are TGCGCCAGCAGCCAAGATCGCGCGGGCCCCTACGAGCAGTACTTC. Translated: CASSQDRAGPYEQYF.

This rearrangement joins TRBV27 to TRBJ2-1; 7 bases line up with TRBD1. Germline trimming cut 3 bases from V and 1 base from J; bases unmatched to any gene: 3. Germline loops: CDR1 MNHEY, CDR2 SMNVEV (reference sequence). This CDR3 is 15 amino acids long. The CDR3 DNA reads TGTGCCAGCAGTTTCCAGGGGGAATCCTACAATGAGCAGTTCTTC. Protein product: CASSFQGESYNEQFF.

The rearrangement uses TRBV15 and TRBJ2-2; D gene ambiguous. CDR1 is LNHNV, CDR2 YYDKDF, per germline (reference sequence). V dropped 0 bases and J dropped 6 bases, with 14 bases sitting between them. The CDR3 runs to 16 residues. The CDR3 DNA is TGTGCCACCAGCAGAGATGGTGAGCGCGATGCCGGGGAGCTGTTTTTT. It encodes CATSRDGERDAGELFF.

This chain connects TRBV4-3 to TRBJ1-4, with D possibly TRBD1 on 6 matching bases. The germline V gene encodes CDR1 LGHNA and CDR2 YSLEER. The CDR3 has 15 amino acids. V lost 4 bases and J lost 5, with 14 bases in between. The CDR3, as DNA: TGCGCCAGCAGCCGCCTCAGGGGCCCAAATGAAAAACTGTTTTTT. Translation: CASSRLRGPNEKLFF.

The gene calls are TRBV19 and TRBJ2-7, with 7 bases that match TRBD2. Germline values: CDR1 LNHDA, CDR2 SQIVND (reference sequence). This CDR3 spans 14 amino acids. V shed 5 bases and J 6 bases; nucleotides not matched to a gene: 10. As DNA, the CDR3 is TGTGCCAGTAGTGTCGCTAGCGGCCAGGTCGAGCAGTACTTC. Translation gives CASSVASGQVEQYF.

The chain joins TRBV28 to TRBJ1-6; D unclear. Germline loops: CDR1 MDHEN, CDR2 SYDVKM. The CDR3 runs 17 residues. The V and J ends lost 2 bases and 2 bases respectively, with 13 bases between them. The CDR3 DNA follows: TGTGCCAGCAGTTTACTACGGTTCAGGACCTATAATTCACCCCTCCACTTT. Translation gives CASSLLRFRTYNSPLHF.

In nucleotides, the CDR3 is TGCAGTGCTAGTGTAGCGGGGGCCGACTCCTACGAGCAGTACTTC. Its protein product is CSASVAGADSYEQYF. The rearrangement links TRBV20-1 to TRBJ2-7, with 9 nucleotides matching TRBD2. CDR3 length: 15 residues. V lost 3 bases to trimming and J lost 0 bases; unmatched junction nucleotides: 6. The V gene's germline CDR1 is DFQATT and CDR2 SNEGSKA (reference sequence).

The chain uses TRBV19 and TRBJ2-7, with a possible D match to TRBD2 (6 bases). Germline V CDR1 and CDR2: LNHDA, SQIVND (reference sequence). The CDR3 consists of 14 residues. V lost 6 bases, J lost 0 bases, and 12 bases lay in between. The CDR3 region has the DNA TGTGCCAGTAGAGGGCCTAGCGACTCCTACGAGCAGTACTTC. Translated: CASRGPSDSYEQYF. Full variable domain (missing parts from reference TRBV19 and TRBJ2-7): DGGITQSPKYLFRKEGQNVTLSCEQNLNHDAMYWYRQDPGQGLRLIYYSQIVNDFQKGDIAEGYSVSREKKESFPLTVTSAQKNPTAFYLCASRGPSDSYEQYFGPGTRLTVT.

The CDR3, as DNA: TGTGCCAGCAGTCGACAGGGATCGGTCGGCTACACCTTC. The encoded protein is CASSRQGSVGYTF. This chain connects TRBV27 to TRBJ1-2; 7 nucleotides align to TRBD1. Trimming at V came to 5 bases and at J to 8 bases, leaving 8 bases not matched to a gene. The CDR3 sequence is 13 residues long. The germline V gene has CDR1 MNHEY and CDR2 SMNVEV (reference sequence).

This chain joins TRBV10-3 and TRBJ1-1; D uncertain. Germline values: CDR1 ENHRY, CDR2 SYGVKD. The CDR3 consists of 15 residues. V lost 0 bases and J 5 bases, leaving 13 bases between the germline ends. The chain's CDR3 is CAISESNLGGTEAFF. The DNA for the CDR3 is TGTGCCATCAGTGAGTCGAACCTAGGTGGGACTGAAGCTTTCTTT.

This sequence joins TRBV4-3 and TRBJ1-2, with no clear D. This CDR3 region has 14 residues. Per germline, CDR1 LGHNA and CDR2 YSLEER. Trimming took 0 bases from V and 3 from J, leaving 8 bases between them. The CDR3 region is CASSQDRGDYGYTF. CDR3 nucleotides: TGCGCCAGCAGCCAAGATCGGGGAGACTATGGCTACACCTTC.

The CDR3 protein is CASSLPQGQGYYNEQFF. The CDR3 DNA follows: TGTGCCAGCAGCTTACCTCAAGGACAGGGCTACTACAATGAGCAGTTCTTC. The chain employs TRBV7-2 and TRBJ2-1; 8 nucleotides line up with TRBD1. CDR1 is SGHTA, CDR2 FQGNSA, per germline. The J segment lost 3 bases and the V segment lost 2 bases, leaving 9 bases of the junction unmatched. The CDR3 length is 17 residues.

This chain joins TRBV5-1 and TRBJ1-2; no firm D call. This CDR3 has 16 residues. V was cut by 0 bases and J by 4 bases, with 16 bases left in between. Germline CDR1 SGHRS, CDR2 YFSETQ. This CDR3 is CASSLVSGVTIYGYTF. The DNA for the CDR3 is TGCGCCAGCAGCTTGGTATCCGGGGTCACAATCTATGGCTACACCTTC.

The V and J genes are TRBV20-1 and TRBJ2-7; no reliable D call. Trimming shortened V by 3 bases and J by 2 bases, and 14 bases separated the two germline ends. This CDR3 has 14 amino acids. Germline CDR1 DFQATT, CDR2 SNEGSKA (reference sequence). This chain's CDR3 is CSASKPNVPYEQYF. CDR3 bases: TGCAGTGCTAGTAAGCCCAACGTACCCTACGAGCAGTACTTC.

The chain links TRBV20-1 to TRBJ1-1; D perhaps matches TRBD1 (5 bases). The CDR3 loop spans 11 amino acids. Germline V lookup: CDR1 DFQATT, CDR2 SNEGSKA (reference sequence). This CDR3 reads CSTKGITEAFF. CDR3 nucleotide sequence: TGCAGCACTAAGGGGATAACTGAAGCTTTCTTT.

The genes are TRBV7-3 and TRBJ1-1; D is possibly TRBD1 (5 bases). The CDR3 is 15 amino acids. V lost 2 bases and J lost 3, with 13 bases in between. Germline V CDR1 and CDR2: SGHTA, FQGTGA. The CDR3 sequence: CASSLQTAQYTEAFF. The CDR3 DNA reads as TGTGCCAGCAGCTTACAGACAGCGCAATACACTGAAGCTTTCTTT.

The J gene is TRBJ2-5, the V gene TRBV4-1, with D tentatively TRBD1 (5 bases). Germline CDR1 MGHRA, CDR2 YSYEKL. Trimming took 3 bases from V and 2 from J, leaving 13 bases between them. The CDR3 totals 15 residues. In DNA, the CDR3 is TGCGCCAGCAGCCAGGACCCGAGACAGCAAGAGACCCAGTACTTC. Translating gives CASSQDPRQQETQYF.

The chain couples TRBV6-1 to TRBJ2-7; 7 bases line up with TRBD1. With V trimmed by 1 base and J by 5 bases, 14 bases remained unmatched. The CDR3 has 17 amino acids. Germline CDR1 is MNHNS and CDR2 is SASEGT. This CDR3 is CASSEGADRERLHEQYF. CDR3 coding DNA: TGTGCCAGCAGTGAAGGTGCAGACAGGGAAAGGCTCCACGAGCAGTACTTC.

This clone appeared once. The genes are TRBV3-1 (or the pseudogene TRBV3-2) and TRBJ1-1; D possibly corresponds to TRBD1 (5 bases). The length of the CDR3 is 16 residues. V shed 4 bases and J shed 3 bases, with 18 bases lying between them. Germline V gene data show CDR1 as LGHDT and CDR2 as YNNKEL (reference sequence). The CDR3: CASSRKRGPMDTEAFF. Written as DNA, the CDR3 is TGTGCCAGCAGCCGCAAAAGGGGTCCCATGGACACTGAAGCTTTCTTT.